This T cell receptor beta chain was found in a study of blood T cell repertoires in COVID-19. At the level of the study: Sites across the United States, Italy and Spain contributed samples from acute and convalescent COVID-19. Sample material is recorded as cDNA or gDNA derived from T cells, B-cell-depleted T cells, or PBMCs.

Original handling: Estimation of nucleated cell counts was performed using reference gene primer amplification. Profiled with immunoSEQ multiplex PCR; TCRdb holds only in-frame clones, not every one. V, J and clone size are taken as reported in that table, and D and trimming were inferred from the DNA itself. The table lists 65,000 to 90,000 clones, over 80% of them singletons, with 2.5% in the top ten. This clone was detected only a few times. This CDR3 spans 15 amino acids. Looked up from germline, CDR1 is SGHRS and CDR2 is YFSETQ. V lost 4 bases to trimming and J lost 0 bases; unmatched junction nucleotides: 2.

The J gene is TRBJ2-2, the V gene TRBV5-1; 8 bases agree with TRBD1. What was sequenced was peripheral blood. The sequence was obtained from an elderly man with active or convalescent COVID-19. The CDR3 region is CASSKGQANTGELFF. DNA of the CDR3: TGCGCCAGCAGCAAGGGACAGGCGAACACCGGGGAGCTGTTTTTT.